Shown below are 31 T cell receptor beta chains from a single sample sequenced in a study of graft-versus-host responses after intestinal transplantation. Using immunoSEQ multiplex PCR, the repertoire was profiled, and TCRdb retains in-frame clones only, with some absent. The sample gives approximately 89,000 clones, around 90% of which show up once; roughly 16% is in the top ten. The material sequenced was PBMCs, taken roughly 68 weeks after intestinal transplant. Receptors originate from a human patient who received an intestinal transplant, so some T cells may come from the graft donor.

In this sample, this clone turned up once. The V call is TRBV7-9, the J call TRBJ1-2, with a weak D call TRBD1 (6 bases). This CDR3 comprises 14 residues. Germline V lookup: CDR1 SEHNR, CDR2 FQNEAQ (reference sequence). Trimming stripped 1 base from V and 7 bases from J, with 13 bases between. CDR3 amino acids: CASSLGSTGTGYTF. In DNA form, the CDR3 reads TGTGCCAGCAGCTTAGGGTCTACAGGGACTGGCTACACCTTC.

This chain links TRBV7-6 with TRBJ2-5, with D perhaps assigned TRBD1 or TRBD2 (5 bases each). V lost 5 bases, J lost 5 bases, and 12 bases lay in between. This CDR3 comprises 13 residues. Germline V gene data show CDR1 as SGHVS and CDR2 as FNYEAQ. The CDR3 sequence is CASSAREFETQYF. The DNA of the CDR3 is TGTGCCAGCAGCGCCAGGGAGTTTGAGACCCAGTACTTC. Complete variable domain (other parts from reference TRBV7-6 and TRBJ2-5): GAGVSQSPRYKVTKRGQDVALRCDPISGHVSLYWYRQALGQGPEFLTYFNYEAQQDKSGLPNDRFSAERPEGSISTLTIQRTEQRDSAMYRCASSAREFETQYFGPGTRLLVL.

Concerning this clone itself: The same CDR3 also results from other DNA sequences found in this sample. The rearrangement joins TRBV6-1 to TRBJ2-3; 12 nucleotides line up with TRBD2. The CDR3 totals 15 residues. V was pared by 2 bases and J by 4 bases, with 1 base of the junction left unmatched. CDR1 is MNHNS and CDR2 is SASEGT in the germline V gene. CDR3 protein: CASSELAGGPDTQYF. CDR3 in DNA: TGTGCCAGCAGTGAACTAGCGGGGGGGCCAGATACGCAGTATTTT.

The chain carries TRBV5-1 and TRBJ2-5, with 8 bases that match TRBD1. The DNA end lines up better with TRBJ2-7; the J call may be wrong. The germline gives CDR1 SGHRS, CDR2 YFSETQ. CDR3 size: 13 residues. The CDR3: CASSQGQVYEQYF. The CDR3 nucleotides read TGCGCCAGCAGCCAGGGACAGGTCTACGAGCAGTACTTC.

Comment on this clone: The sample holds other DNA sequences that translate to the same CDR3. The CDR3 sequence is CASSPRQGADYGYTF. The CDR3 DNA is TGTGCCAGCTCACCACGGCAGGGGGCTGACTATGGCTACACCTTC. V gene TRBV18 combines with J gene TRBJ1-2, with 8 positions matching TRBD1. This CDR3 is built from 15 residues. The junction had 4 bases not matched to a gene; V was cut back by 1 base and J by 3 bases. Germline CDR1 is KGHSH and CDR2 is LQKENI.

The gene calls are TRBV7-9 and TRBJ2-2; unclear D gene. V was pared by 6 bases and J by 7 bases, with 12 bases between. Germline V gene lookup returns CDR1 SEHNR and CDR2 FQNEAQ (reference sequence). This CDR3 has 13 amino acids. The CDR3 region has the DNA TGTGCCAGCAGTCGCTTCGTGGGCGGGGAGCTGTTTTTT. Its protein product is CASSRFVGGELFF.

The V call is TRBV7-2, the J call TRBJ1-1; D call uncertain. V dropped 2 bases and J dropped 4 bases, with 14 bases sitting between them. CDR3 length equals 15 residues. Germline CDR1 and CDR2: SGHTA and FQGNSA. The CDR3 is CASSLRPGELTEAFF. Here the CDR3 DNA reads TGTGCCAGCAGCTTACGGCCAGGAGAGCTCACTGAAGCTTTCTTT.

This rearrangement joins TRBV7-8 to TRBJ2-3; 8 positions match TRBD1. Germline V CDR1 and CDR2: SGHVS, FQNEAQ. This CDR3 region has 15 residues. V lost 5 bases to trimming and J lost 6 bases; unmatched junction nucleotides: 10. CDR3 DNA sequence: TGTGCCAGCAGCCCTCGACAGGGGCCCCGTGATACGCAGTATTTT. The encoded protein is CASSPRQGPRDTQYF.

This chain uses TRBV23-1 with TRBJ2-7, with D uncertain. TRBV23-1 is an open reading frame whose function is uncertain. Trimming removed 4 bases from V and 2 bases from J, with 18 bases in between. CDR3 size: 16 residues. CDR3 nucleotide sequence: TGCGCCAGCAGTCCCAAACTCCTGGGCAGGACCTACGAGCAGTACTTC. Its protein product is CASSPKLLGRTYEQYF.

The rearrangement joins TRBV6-6 to TRBJ1-3; D is perhaps TRBD1 (5 bases). The CDR3 has 15 amino acids. Germline V gene data show CDR1 as MNHNY and CDR2 as SVGAGI (reference sequence). Trimming removed 4 bases at V and 2 bases at J, with 12 bases between. The CDR3 DNA follows: TGTGCCAGCAGTTCCTCGGGAGGGGCTGGAAACACCATATATTTT. Its protein product is CASSSSGGAGNTIYF.

The rearrangement uses TRBV6-1 and TRBJ1-2; tentative D call: TRBD1 (5 bases). From germline, CDR1 is MNHNS and CDR2 SASEGT. Trimming pared 7 bases from V and 3 bases from J, leaving 12 bases between. The CDR3 sequence is 13 residues long. CDR3: CASKGGDYYGYTF. In nucleotides, the CDR3 is TGTGCCAGCAAGGGTGGGGACTACTATGGCTACACCTTC.

CDR3 nucleotides: TGTGCCAGCAGTTACGGGGGCAGCTCCTACAATGAGCAGTTCTTC. Translating it yields CASSYGGSSYNEQFF. The chain combines TRBV6-5 with TRBJ2-1, with D perhaps matching TRBD1 (6 bases). This CDR3 has 15 amino acids. The germline gives CDR1 MNHEY, CDR2 SVGAGI. V was clipped by 2 bases and J by 0 bases, with 8 bases between them.

The chain has TRBV10-3 and TRBJ2-5, with unresolved D. The CDR3 totals 12 residues. Germline V lookup: CDR1 ENHRY, CDR2 SYGVKD. The V and J ends lost 5 bases and 1 base respectively, with 5 bases between them. The DNA for the CDR3 is TGTGCCATCAGTAGCCCCCAAGAGACCCAGTACTTC. This codes for CAISSPQETQYF.

This clone appeared a few times. The chain carries TRBV6-5 and TRBJ1-5; 10 positions agree with TRBD1. With V trimmed by 0 bases and J by 4 bases, 0 bases remained unmatched. CDR1 and CDR2 from the germline V gene are MNHEY and SVGAGI. CDR3 length: 15 residues. DNA for the CDR3: TGTGCCAGCAGTTACTCGGGACAGGGGAATCAGCCCCAGCATTTT. Protein product: CASSYSGQGNQPQHF.

V is TRBV6-1 and J is TRBJ1-6, with D perhaps matching TRBD1 (6 bases). The CDR3 covers 13 residues. In germline, CDR1 is MNHNS, CDR2 SASEGT. Trimming took off 4 bases at V and 9 bases at J, with 10 bases between the two ends. The DNA of the CDR3 is TGTGCCAGCAGTGTGAACAGGGCTTCACCCCTCCACTTT. This sequence encodes CASSVNRASPLHF.

This clone was recorded once. The genes are TRBV27 and TRBJ1-5, with TRBD1 as a possible D gene (6 bases). Germline CDR1 is MNHEY and CDR2 is SMNVEV (reference sequence). The CDR3 spans 14 residues. V was pared by 8 bases and J by 6 bases, with 17 bases between. CDR3 sequence: CASRTGHYSQPQHF. CDR3 coding DNA: TGTGCCAGCCGCACAGGGCATTATAGTCAGCCCCAGCATTTT.

A remark on this clone: The sample carries other DNA sequences with the same CDR3. The chain couples TRBV7-3 to TRBJ2-2; no reliable D call. The length of the CDR3 is 14 residues. Trimming shortened V by 2 bases and J by 2 bases, and 6 bases separated the two germline ends. Per germline, CDR1 SGHTA and CDR2 FQGTGA. The DNA for the CDR3 is TGTGCCAGCAGCTTAGGGTCAAACACCGGGGAGCTGTTTTTT. Amino acid sequence: CASSLGSNTGELFF.

This clone showed up just once. The V call is TRBV7-3, the J call TRBJ2-1, with D perhaps TRBD2 (6 bases). The CDR3 sequence is 17 residues long. Germline V gene lookup returns CDR1 SGHTA and CDR2 FQGTGA. Between the trimmed V and J ends, which lost 4 bases and 8 bases, there was a span of 24 bases. CDR3 nucleotide sequence: TGTGCCAGCAGCTCCCCCCCGAGGGACTCTGGAGTCGATGAGCAGTTCTTC. Translation gives CASSSPPRDSGVDEQFF.

This clone occurred a few times. This chain links TRBV5-4 with TRBJ2-7, with TRBD2 matching over 7 bases. CDR1 and CDR2 (germline): SGHNT, YYREEE (reference sequence). V dropped 4 bases and J dropped 3; count of bases not matched to a gene: 4. The CDR3 is 13 amino acids. The CDR3 protein is CASSRDYRYEQYF. CDR3 nucleotide sequence: TGTGCCAGCAGCCGGGACTATCGCTACGAGCAGTACTTC.

V usage is TRBV5-1 and J usage is TRBJ2-7; 7 nucleotides agree with TRBD1. Germline loops: CDR1 SGHRS, CDR2 YFSETQ. With V trimmed by 4 bases and J by 4 bases, 5 bases remained unmatched. There are 13 residues in the CDR3. As DNA, the CDR3 is TGCGCCAGCAGCCAACAGGGGATGTACGAGCAGTACTTC. It is translated as CASSQQGMYEQYF.

The chain recombines TRBV7-9 with TRBJ1-1; D is ambiguous. CDR1 is SEHNR, CDR2 FQNEAQ, per germline (reference sequence). The CDR3 is 12 amino acids. The V end lost 5 bases, the J end lost 10 bases, and 14 bases lay between the germline ends. The CDR3 reads CASSADPPGAFF. The CDR3 DNA reads TGTGCCAGCAGCGCGGACCCTCCGGGAGCTTTCTTT.

The chain employs TRBV5-1 and TRBJ2-3; no clear D gene. The germline V gene encodes CDR1 SGHRS and CDR2 YFSETQ. Between the trimmed V and J ends, which lost 2 bases and 2 bases, there was a span of 12 bases. The CDR3 contains 15 residues. CDR3 amino acids: CASSLRQLNTDTQYF. Written as DNA, the CDR3 is TGCGCCAGCAGCTTACGACAACTCAACACAGATACGCAGTATTTT.

This chain links TRBV6-5 with TRBJ1-1; D perhaps matches TRBD1 (5 bases). Trimming took 8 bases from V and 3 from J, leaving 13 bases between them. Germline-derived CDR1 and CDR2 are MNHEY and SVGAGI. CDR3 length: 13 residues. The CDR3, as DNA: TGTGCCAGCGGCAGCCAGGGCTACACTGAAGCTTTCTTT. Translating it yields CASGSQGYTEAFF.

The V and J genes are TRBV6-1 and TRBJ2-4; no clear D gene. Germline CDR1 MNHNS, CDR2 SASEGT. The length of the CDR3 is 19 residues. With 1 base removed from V and 3 bases from J, the gap between germline ends came to 22 bases. CDR3 sequence reads: CASSEGLGVRNTNKNIQYF. The CDR3 DNA follows: TGTGCCAGCAGTGAAGGGTTAGGAGTGAGGAATACGAACAAAAACATTCAGTACTTC.

The V call is TRBV7-2, the J call TRBJ1-1; 8 bases are shared with TRBD1. Germline CDR1 reads SGHTA; CDR2 reads FQGNSA. V lost 5 bases and J lost 3; bases outside the gene matches: 5. The CDR3 has 14 residues. The chain's CDR3 is CASSQGAHYTEAFF. CDR3 sequence (DNA): TGTGCCAGCAGCCAGGGGGCGCATTACACTGAAGCTTTCTTT.

J is TRBJ1-1 and V is TRBV7-3; tentative D call: TRBD1 (6 bases). V shed 5 bases and J shed 8 bases, with 18 bases lying between them. Germline lookup yields CDR1 SGHTA and CDR2 FQGTGA. This CDR3 is 14 amino acids long. The CDR3 sequence: CASSRTPGTTEAFF. Written as DNA, the CDR3 is TGTGCCAGCAGCCGGACCCCCGGGACAACCGAAGCTTTCTTT.

The chain joins TRBV9 to TRBJ1-3, with D uncertain. In germline, CDR1 is SGDLS, CDR2 YYNGEE. The CDR3 consists of 15 residues. V lost 5 bases to trimming and J lost 0 bases, with 12 bases between them. The CDR3 loop reads CASSTRGYSGNTIYF. The DNA for the CDR3 is TGTGCCAGCAGTACCCGAGGGTACTCTGGAAACACCATATATTTT. Based on the CDR3 plus reference TRBV9 and TRBJ1-3, the full variable domain is DSGVTQTPKHLITATGQRVTLRCSPRSGDLSVYWYQQSLDQGLQFLIQYYNGEERAKGNILERFSAQQFPDLHSELNLSSLELGDSALYFCASSTRGYSGNTIYFGEGSWLTVV.

The rearrangement joins TRBV5-6 to TRBJ1-1; maybe TRBD1 (5 bases). V lost 3 bases to trimming and J lost 6 bases, with 12 bases between them. Germline CDR1 and CDR2: SGHDT and YYEEEE. The CDR3 consists of 13 residues. The CDR3 here is CASSSGTAAEAFF. The CDR3 bases are TGTGCCAGCAGCTCAGGGACGGCGGCTGAAGCTTTCTTT.

The CDR3 here is CASSPLAGGSTYEQYF. CDR3 coding DNA: TGCGCCAGCAGCCCTCTAGCGGGGGGATCAACCTACGAGCAGTACTTC. This chain links TRBV5-1 with TRBJ2-7, with TRBD2 identical over 11 bases. The CDR3 totals 16 residues. Germline lookup yields CDR1 SGHRS and CDR2 YFSETQ. The trim removed 4 bases at V and 2 bases at J, leaving 8 bases unmatched.

The chain is built from TRBV10-3 and TRBJ1-5; no reliable D call. V lost 5 bases and J lost 1, with 6 bases in between. There are 13 residues in the CDR3. Germline CDR1 and CDR2: ENHRY and SYGVKD. Here the CDR3 reads CAISWESNQPQHF. DNA of the CDR3: TGTGCCATCAGTTGGGAAAGCAATCAGCCCCAGCATTTT.

This clone was observed a single time. This chain links TRBV6-6 with TRBJ2-4; 9 bases match TRBD1. Trimming took 7 bases from V and 3 from J; bases not matched to a gene: 10. The CDR3 is 16 residues long. The germline V gene has CDR1 MNHNY and CDR2 SVGAGI (reference sequence). DNA for the CDR3: TGTGCCAGCACCCGGGACAGGGTCCCCCACAAAAACATTCAGTACTTC. It codes for CASTRDRVPHKNIQYF.